Presented here are 25 T cell receptor beta chains from one specimen sequenced in a study of blood T cell repertoires in COVID-19. The assay was immunoSEQ multiplex PCR, and TCRdb's table has in-frame clones only and misses some. The data contain about 400,000 clones, roughly nine tenths of them seen just once; the ten biggest clones take up 1.5% to 2%. The sequenced sample was PBMCs or T cells enriched from blood (not recorded which). All receptors derive from a woman under 40 who had recovered from COVID-19.

For the CDR3, the DNA is TGTGCCAGCAGTTTAGGGCCGACAGGGGGAACACTCGGTAGCAATCAGCCCCAGCATTTT. Translated: CASSLGPTGGTLGSNQPQHF. The J gene is TRBJ1-5, the V gene TRBV2; TRBD1 matches 9 bases. Germline loops: CDR1 SNHLY, CDR2 FYNNEI. J lost 0 bases, V lost 5 bases, and 17 bases had no gene match. The CDR3 has 20 residues. Variable domain in full (rest from reference TRBV2 and TRBJ1-5): EPEVTQTPSHQVTQMGQEVILRCVPISNHLYFYWYRQILGQKVEFLVSFYNNEISEKSEIFDDQFSVERPDGSNFTLKIRSTKLEDSAMYFCASSLGPTGGTLGSNQPQHFGDGTRLSIL.

This CDR3 reads CATSAQAAGCTF. CDR3 in DNA: TGTGCCACCAGTGCACAGGCCGCTGGATGCACCTTC. The chain recombines TRBV24-1 with TRBJ1-2; D may be TRBD1 (5 bases). The V end lost 5 bases, the J end lost 13 bases, and 16 bases lay between the germline ends. The CDR3 totals 12 residues. Germline loops: CDR1 KGHDR, CDR2 SFDVKD.

This chain joins TRBV6-5 and TRBJ1-5, with no clear D. CDR3 size: 14 residues. Germline V gene sequence: CDR1 MNHEY, CDR2 SVGAGI. V was cut by 2 bases and J by 5 bases, with 10 bases left in between. The CDR3 spells CASSYTVTDQPQHF. In DNA, the CDR3 is TGTGCCAGCAGTTACACGGTTACAGATCAGCCCCAGCATTTT.

The V call is TRBV5-1, the J call TRBJ2-5; weak D call: TRBD2 (5 bases). The germline V gene encodes CDR1 SGHRS and CDR2 YFSETQ. The CDR3 extends over 18 amino acids. V was cut by 2 bases and J by 2 bases, with 22 bases left in between. CDR3 sequence (DNA): TGCGCCAGCAGCTTTTTTTTATCGGGGTTTGGCAAGCAAGAGACCCAGTACTTC. It yields the protein CASSFFLSGFGKQETQYF.

This chain links TRBV6-4 with TRBJ1-1; TRBD1 matches at 7 bases. The germline V gene encodes CDR1 MRHNA and CDR2 SNTAGT. The trim removed 6 bases at V and 4 bases at J, leaving 5 bases unmatched. This CDR3 has 13 residues. CDR3 coding DNA: TGTGCCAGCAGAACAGGGGATGGCACTGAAGCTTTCTTT. As protein: CASRTGDGTEAFF.

The chain is built from TRBV25-1 and TRBJ1-2, with 8 bases that match TRBD1. Germline assignment: CDR1 MGHDK and CDR2 SYGVNS. V shed 4 bases and J 4 bases; nucleotides not matched to a gene: 8. CDR3 size: 15 residues. As DNA, the CDR3 is TGTGCCAGCAGTGGAGCAGGGGGCCGAGTCTATGGCTACACCTTC. This encodes CASSGAGGRVYGYTF.

The rearrangement links TRBV4-3 to TRBJ2-7, with D perhaps matching TRBD2 (7 bases). Per germline, CDR1 LGHNA and CDR2 YSLEER. Between the trimmed V and J ends, which lost 11 bases and 0 bases, there was a span of 29 bases. The CDR3 has 18 amino acids. The CDR3 sequence is CAPRRLRGPLQSSYEQYF. The CDR3 nucleotides are TGCGCCCCCCGCCGACTGCGGGGGCCCCTACAGAGCTCCTACGAGCAGTACTTC.

The rearrangement joins TRBV11-3 to TRBJ2-1; 11 bases are a match to TRBD1. This CDR3 has 15 residues. Germline V gene lookup returns CDR1 SGHNT and CDR2 YENEEA. Trimming cost V 5 bases and J 3 bases; bases outside gene matches: 3. The CDR3 DNA reads TGTGCCAGCAGCCCCGGGACAGGGGGCTACAATGAGCAGTTCTTC. Its translation is CASSPGTGGYNEQFF. The variable domain in full, with the rest retrieved from reference TRBV11-3 and TRBJ2-1, is EAGVVQSPRYKIIEKKQPVAFWCNPISGHNTLYWYLQNLGQGPELLIRYENEEAVDDSQLPKDRFSAERLKGVDSTLKIQPAELGDSAVYLCASSPGTGGYNEQFFGPGTRLTVL.

The V gene is TRBV3-1 (or the pseudogene TRBV3-2), the J gene TRBJ1-1; TRBD1 agrees at 7 bases. The CDR3 loop spans 13 amino acids. Germline V gene lookup returns CDR1 LGHDT and CDR2 YNNKEL (reference sequence). The ends lost 8 bases at V and 1 base at J; junction bases unmatched: 4. CDR3 region: CASRDRQNTEAFF. DNA of the CDR3: TGTGCCAGCCGGGACAGACAGAACACTGAAGCTTTCTTT.

This chain connects TRBV11-1 to TRBJ2-3; tentatively, D is TRBD1 (6 bases). The length of the CDR3 is 16 residues. Trimming cost V 8 bases and J 2 bases, with 20 bases left between them. The germline V gene has CDR1 SGHAT and CDR2 FQDESV (reference sequence). The CDR3 nucleotides are TGTGCCAGCCGTAAAGAAAATCAGGGGAACACAGATACGCAGTATTTT. This gives the protein CASRKENQGNTDTQYF.

The chain is built from TRBV30 and TRBJ1-2; D gene unclear. Trimming removed 5 bases from V and 8 bases from J, with 12 bases in between. CDR1 GTSNPN and CDR2 SVGIG come from the germline V gene (reference sequence). The CDR3 spans 11 residues. CDR3 in amino acids: CAWRGSRGYTF. Written as DNA, the CDR3 is TGTGCCTGGCGGGGATCGAGGGGCTACACCTTC.

The chain couples TRBV9 to TRBJ2-5, with a weak D call TRBD1 (6 bases). The V end was cut by 0 bases, the J end by 1 base, with 13 bases between. Germline V CDR1 and CDR2: SGDLS, YYNGEE. This CDR3 contains 16 residues. The DNA of the CDR3 is TGTGCCAGCAGCGTAGCGTCCAGGGGCCGCCAAGAGACCCAGTACTTC. This codes for CASSVASRGRQETQYF.

This clone was detected only once. The chain employs TRBV12-3 or TRBV12-4 and TRBJ2-7; D ambiguous. V gave up 6 bases and J gave up 5 bases, with 11 bases separating them. This CDR3 has 12 residues. The CDR3 reads CASSIFRDEQYF. CDR3 DNA sequence: TGTGCCAGCAGCATCTTCCGGGACGAGCAGTACTTC.

This clone was detected a few times. The chain recombines TRBV9 with TRBJ2-7; D is undetermined. The CDR3 is 12 residues long. Between the trimmed V and J ends, which lost 4 bases and 5 bases, there was a span of 10 bases. The germline gives CDR1 SGDLS, CDR2 YYNGEE. Here the CDR3 DNA reads TGTGCCAGCAGCTCCCGTGGGCACGAGCAGTACTTC. This codes for CASSSRGHEQYF.

The chain links TRBV6-5 to TRBJ1-2, with 7 bases lining up with TRBD1. The CDR3 is 14 residues long. Germline-derived CDR1 and CDR2 are MNHEY and SVGAGI. Unmatched junction bases numbered 4, after V lost 2 bases and J lost 4 bases. In DNA form, the CDR3 reads TGTGCCAGCAGTTACAGGGGGCGCGCCTATGGCTACACCTTC. This sequence encodes CASSYRGRAYGYTF.

This chain uses TRBV25-1 with TRBJ2-2, with 7 nucleotides matching TRBD2. V was clipped by 2 bases and J by 6 bases; unmatched bases: 6. The CDR3 covers 15 residues. CDR1 and CDR2 (germline): MGHDK, SYGVNS. In nucleotides, the CDR3 is TGTGCCAGCAGTGAACCGGGAGGTGGCGCCGGGGAGCTGTTTTTT. This gives the protein CASSEPGGGAGELFF.

V gene TRBV5-1 combines with J gene TRBJ2-1; 9 bases align to TRBD1. The CDR3 runs to 17 residues. Germline CDR1 and CDR2: SGHRS and YFSETQ. The V gene end was trimmed by 4 bases and the J gene end by 0 bases; junction bases not matched to a gene: 8. CDR3 DNA sequence: TGCGCCAGCAGCCCAGGACAGGGGCTAAGCTCCTACAATGAGCAGTTCTTC. Amino acids: CASSPGQGLSSYNEQFF.

V is TRBV28 and J is TRBJ1-4; the match to TRBD1 covers 9 bases. Per germline, CDR1 MDHEN and CDR2 SYDVKM. The CDR3 is 14 amino acids. Trimming removed 9 bases from V and 3 bases from J; junction bases left unmatched: 5. The CDR3, as DNA: TGTGCCAGTTTCGGGACAGGGCCTAATGAAAAACTGTTTTTT. The encoded protein is CASFGTGPNEKLFF.

The rearrangement links TRBV2 to TRBJ2-7; weak D call: TRBD1 (6 bases). V dropped 5 bases and J dropped 7 bases, with 18 bases sitting between them. The CDR3 runs to 14 residues. Germline V gene sequence: CDR1 SNHLY, CDR2 FYNNEI. The CDR3: CASSTQGPLREQYF. The CDR3 coding sequence is TGTGCCAGCAGTACGCAGGGGCCCCTTCGGGAGCAGTACTTC.

The CDR3 DNA reads as TGTGCCAGCAGCTTATACTCCCCCGGGGGGCAAAACACTGAAGCTTTCTTT. Protein sequence: CASSLYSPGGQNTEAFF. The V gene is TRBV7-8, the J gene TRBJ1-1, with a possible D match to TRBD1 (6 bases). The CDR3 runs 17 residues. In germline, CDR1 is SGHVS, CDR2 FQNEAQ. The ends were cut back, 2 bases at V and 2 bases at J, with 18 bases in the middle.

The chain recombines TRBV5-4 with TRBJ1-1; D may be TRBD1 (6 bases). CDR3 size: 16 residues. Germline loops: CDR1 SGHNT, CDR2 YYREEE (reference sequence). The V end lost 4 bases, the J end lost 4 bases, and 20 bases lay between the germline ends. CDR3 bases: TGTGCCAGCAGCCTTTTTAGGGACACAAGAGGCACTGAAGCTTTCTTT. As protein: CASSLFRDTRGTEAFF.

V gene TRBV30 combines with J gene TRBJ2-7; 8 bases are a match to TRBD1. CDR1 GTSNPN and CDR2 SVGIG come from the germline V gene (reference sequence). Germline trimming cut 7 bases from V and 5 bases from J; bases unmatched to any gene: 7. This CDR3 is 12 amino acids long. The CDR3 is CAFGQGFNEQYF. CDR3 nucleotide sequence: TGTGCCTTCGGACAGGGTTTTAACGAGCAGTACTTC.

V is TRBV30 and J is TRBJ2-3; a possible D gene is TRBD2 (5 bases). The CDR3 is made up of 16 amino acids. The V end lost 0 bases, the J end lost 1 base, and 14 bases lay between the germline ends. CDR1 and CDR2 (germline): GTSNPN, SVGIG (reference sequence). In DNA, the CDR3 is TGTGCCTGGAGTGTTGGTGGGCCCGGGGGCACAGATACGCAGTATTTT. It translates to CAWSVGGPGGTDTQYF. The whole variable domain, remainder taken from reference TRBV30 and TRBJ2-3, is SQTIHQWPATLVQPVGSPLSLECTVEGTSNPNLYWYRQAAGRGLQLLFYSVGIGQISSEVPQNLSASRPQDRQFILSSKKLLLSDSGFYLCAWSVGGPGGTDTQYFGPGTRLTVL.

CDR3 protein: CAWSLRGGTDTQYF. The CDR3 DNA sequence: TGTGCCTGGAGTTTGCGGGGGGGCACAGATACGCAGTATTTT. This chain uses TRBV30 with TRBJ2-3; 8 bases agree with TRBD2. The germline CDR1 and CDR2 sequences are GTSNPN and SVGIG (reference sequence). This CDR3 has 14 amino acids. With V trimmed by 2 bases and J by 1 base, 2 bases remained unmatched.

J is TRBJ2-4 and V is TRBV16, with D perhaps matching TRBD2 (5 bases). The V gene lost 0 bases and the J gene lost 1 base, with 16 bases spanning the gap. Germline V gene sequence: CDR1 KGHSY, CDR2 FQNENV. CDR3 length equals 18 residues. This CDR3 reads CASSQSWVGSVAKNIQYF. The CDR3, as DNA: TGTGCCAGCAGCCAATCGTGGGTAGGGAGTGTTGCCAAAAACATTCAGTACTTC.